This T cell receptor beta chain was identified in a study of post-analysis software for immune sequencing data. The study's findings and limits: Those with multiple sclerosis, the patient group, showed significantly lower normalized Chao1 diversity than controls. TRBV segments more frequent in patients than in controls numbered about 5 and included TRBV5-6, TRBV5-1 and TRBV20-1.

Each TCR beta cDNA library carried unique molecular identifiers. TCRdb re-derived calls from the PCR reads in MiXCR, one entry per CDR3 protein. The sample shows about half a million distinct CDR3 sequences, roughly 46% of them seen only once. The germline V gene encodes CDR1 SGHTA and CDR2 FQGTGA. The CDR3 runs 14 residues. A word on this clonotype: The antigen remains unidentified. Sequence at one end of the junction differs from germline and may be a read error.

The sequence derives from a girl aged 5-17 years with multiple sclerosis. This sequence joins TRBV7-3 and TRBJ1-1; 7 bases line up with TRBD1. Sequencing was done on a sample of blood. This CDR3 reads CANSLTPGGTEAFF. CDR3 DNA: TGTGCCAACAGCTTAACCCCAGGGGGCACTGAAGCTTTCTTT.